The TCR beta chain under discussion was sequenced for a study of shared clonotypes between healthy human individuals. Regarding the study as a whole: Sampling included only blood; tissue repertoires likely differ.

Germline values: CDR1 GTSNPN, CDR2 SVGIG (reference sequence). V dropped 3 bases and J dropped 5 bases, with 16 bases sitting between them. This CDR3 has 15 residues. On this clone: The antigen is unknown. Other DNA variants within this sample encode the same CDR3.

The method was immunoSEQ multiplex PCR; TCRdb's version includes in-frame clones alone and lacks a portion of them. The sample shows about 2.4 million clones, around 90% of them seen only once. The chain carries TRBV30 and TRBJ2-2; possibly TRBD2 for D (5 bases). The TCR was taken from a man aged 18-30 years in good health. Sequenced material: naive CD4+ T cells sorted from blood. Described subset: CD45RA+ positively selected. DNA for the CDR3: TGTGCCTGGAGCGTTCTAGGGTCGGGGACCGGGGAGCTGTTTTTT. Amino acids: CAWSVLGSGTGELFF. Full variable domain (outside the CDR3, taken from reference TRBV30 and TRBJ2-2): SQTIHQWPATLVQPVGSPLSLECTVEGTSNPNLYWYRQAAGRGLQLLFYSVGIGQISSEVPQNLSASRPQDRQFILSSKKLLLSDSGFYLCAWSVLGSGTGELFFGEGSRLTVL.